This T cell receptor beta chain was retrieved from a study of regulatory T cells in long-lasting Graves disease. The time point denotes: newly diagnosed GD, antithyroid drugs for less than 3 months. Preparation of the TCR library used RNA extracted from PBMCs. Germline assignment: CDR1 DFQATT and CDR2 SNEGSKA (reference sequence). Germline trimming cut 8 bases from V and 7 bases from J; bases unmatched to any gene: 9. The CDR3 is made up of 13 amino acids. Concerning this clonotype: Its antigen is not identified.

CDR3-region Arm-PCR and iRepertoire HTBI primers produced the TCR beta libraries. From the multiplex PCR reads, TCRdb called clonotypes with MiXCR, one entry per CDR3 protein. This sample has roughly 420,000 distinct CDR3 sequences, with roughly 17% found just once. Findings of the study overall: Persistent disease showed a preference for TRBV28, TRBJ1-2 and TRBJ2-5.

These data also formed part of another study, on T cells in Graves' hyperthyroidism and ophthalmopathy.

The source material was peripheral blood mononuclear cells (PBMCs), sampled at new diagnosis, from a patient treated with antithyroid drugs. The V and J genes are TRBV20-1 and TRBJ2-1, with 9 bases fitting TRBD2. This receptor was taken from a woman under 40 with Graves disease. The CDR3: CSLPGLAGNEQFF. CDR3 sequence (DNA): TGCAGTCTACCGGGACTAGCCGGTAATGAGCAGTTCTTC.